This TCR beta chain was sequenced in a study of blood T cell repertoires in COVID-19. Study overall: The United States, Italy and Spain provided the acute and convalescent COVID-19 samples. From T cells, B-cell-depleted T cells, or PBMCs came the material, which was cDNA or gDNA.

In the authors' workflow: Amplification with reference gene primers provided the estimates of nucleated cell counts. Data came from immunoSEQ multiplex PCR; TCRdb stores just in-frame clones and leaves some out. V and J calls and clone size are given by that table; D and trimming were obtained from the DNA. The table includes 130,000 to 150,000 clones, more than 70% detected once. The CDR3 runs to 17 residues. The germline gives CDR1 SGDLS, CDR2 YYNGEE. The germline V and J ends were trimmed by 0 bases and 8 bases, with 20 bases remaining between them. The chain is built from TRBV9 and TRBJ1-4; D remains unclear. The sequencing input was peripheral blood. This receptor was taken from a man aged 50-59 years with active or convalescent COVID-19. The CDR3 DNA sequence: TGTGCCAGCAGCGTAGGAAGAGGAGTAAACGGAGGGGAAAAACTGTTTTTT. Residues: CASSVGRGVNGGEKLFF. Filled out from reference TRBV9 and TRBJ1-4, the complete variable domain reads DSGVTQTPKHLITATGQRVTLRCSPRSGDLSVYWYQQSLDQGLQFLIQYYNGEERAKGNILERFSAQQFPDLHSELNLSSLELGDSALYFCASSVGRGVNGGEKLFFGSGTQLSVL.